The entry that follows covers one T cell receptor beta chain sequence. This sample stems from a study of blood T cell repertoires in COVID-19. Looking at the study overall: The United States, Italy and Spain supplied acute and convalescent COVID-19 samples. PBMCs, B-cell-depleted T cells, or T cells were the source of the cDNA or gDNA that made up the material.

Authors' data handling: Amplified reference gene primers provided the basis for estimating nucleated cell counts. Profiled with immunoSEQ multiplex PCR; TCRdb holds only in-frame clones, not every one. The DNA was the basis for D and trimming; V, J and clone size are from that table. Of roughly 30,000 clones detected, over 75% appear once; the ten largest clones hold roughly 15%. The clonotype was recovered from a woman aged 55-70 years with acute or convalescent COVID-19. Sequencing used peripheral blood.

CDR3 in DNA: TGTGCCAGCAGCGACGGGGGAGTGGCCCAGCATTTT. Translation: CASSDGGVAQHF. The V call is TRBV7-9, the J call TRBJ1-5; tentatively, D is TRBD1 (5 bases). Germline CDR1 and CDR2: SEHNR and FQNEAQ (reference sequence). The length of the CDR3 is 12 residues. The V and J ends lost 5 bases and 11 bases respectively, with 13 bases between them.